This T cell receptor beta chain was identified in a study of blood T cell repertoires in COVID-19. Looking at the study overall: Sites across the United States, Italy and Spain contributed samples from acute and convalescent COVID-19. PBMCs, B-cell-depleted T cells, or T cells were the source of the cDNA or gDNA that made up the material.

The CDR3 runs 14 residues. V lost 2 bases and J lost 5; bases outside the gene matches: 3. The germline V gene has CDR1 SGHAT and CDR2 FQDESV (reference sequence). Per the original methods: The assay estimated nucleated cells by amplifying reference gene primers. Sequencing was performed with immunoSEQ multiplex PCR; in TCRdb, only in-frame clones are kept and a portion is missing. D and trimming were read from the DNA, whereas the V and J calls and clone size are those reported in that table. The sample holds nearly 350,000 clones, around 80% seen once. The sequencing sample was made of peripheral blood. J is TRBJ1-1 and V is TRBV11-1; 9 nucleotides agree with TRBD1. The receptor's source is a man in his thirties or forties with active or convalescent COVID-19. The CDR3 coding sequence is TGTGCCAGCAGCTTAACACAGGGGGCGACTGAAGCTTTCTTT. It yields the protein CASSLTQGATEAFF.